This T cell receptor beta chain was captured by sequencing in a study of molecular identifiers for immune sequencing clone quantification (dated by TCRdb to 2017 to 2018). Looking at the study overall: For a replicate experiment, the RNA from either 20,000 or 100,000 naive CD8 T cells was divided into five aliquots, and four of those aliquots went on to sequencing. This methods study used CD8 T cells to benchmark TCR RNA copy counting and molecular-identifier clustering-based TCR repertoire sequencing (MIDCIRS).

The investigation overall reported the following: Spiked-in Jurkat TCR RNA equivalent to a single cell was reported to be detectable even among 980,000 or so naive CD8 T cells. Identical TCR molecules sharing a barcode could cause highly expanded clone sizes to be underestimated. About 3 recovered TCR RNA copies per cell were obtained by modeling, versus about 9 by digital PCR, implying a capture efficiency of about 30%. Without barcode sub-clustering, chimeric consensus sequences inflated TCR diversity; chimeras reached as high as 47%. Spiked-in Jurkat TCR RNA (10 copies' worth), which is not part of the donor repertoire, was contained in the naive libraries. In CMV-specific effector cells, clones with more than 20 RNA copies contained over 97% of molecules, whereas in naive cells such clones contained under 1% of molecules.

The germline V gene (reference sequence) provides CDR1 MNHEY and CDR2 SMNVEV. Measured from the cysteine to the phenylalanine, the CDR3 is 11 residues long. The read is trimmed to its CDR3 DNA, 33 bases read in frame from base 1. The germline ends are 5 bases apart after V is trimmed by 8 bases and J by 2 bases. This clonotype was recorded many times. No antigen is known for it. No per-base quality is available; no much larger clone lies one base away. Receptor amplification or capture employed PCR. The sequencing machine was an Illumina HiSeq 4000. Preparation of bulk TCR libraries followed a previously described approach, with the TCR primers listed in Table S5. The Qiagen AllPrep DNA/RNA kit was used to purify total RNA. Before analysis, reads from multiple sequencing runs of the same library were pooled. From the authors' description of their analysis: Reads were retained only if their TCR constant sequence matched exactly, and those retained reads were trimmed to 150 nt and grouped according to their 12-nt molecular barcodes. Within each barcode group, reads were sub-clustered at a 15% Levenshtein threshold, and quality-weighted consensus sequences were built per RNA molecule. Non-functional sequences were discarded, and so were lower-count sequences lying one edit away from another sequence. Based on a fit of two negative binomial distributions, barcode sub-clusters having less than 20% of the maximum read count were discarded. TCRdb's own reprocessing of the public reads used fastp at Q25 and MiXCR and kept productive beta chains. Identical CDR3 proteins give one entry, which carries the most common genes and DNA. The V and J calls and clone size are TCRdb's, not the authors'. The sample includes about 640,000 distinct CDR3 sequences, with 15% to 20% observed a single time. Of the sample, approximately 0.9% falls within the top ten clones.

Libraries of naive CD8 T cells were built from anywhere between about 17,000 and 1,000,000 sorted cells, with 10%, 30% or 50% of the purified RNA used. Naive CD8 T cells were FACS-sorted as CD8+CD4-CCR7+CD45RA+ on a BD FACSAria II into RLT Plus buffer. To test detection sensitivity, Jurkat RNA equivalent to more than 8 TCR copies was spiked into samples of about 18,000-1,000,000 naive CD8 T cells. CD8 T cells were enriched with RosetteSep CD8+ T Cell Enrichment Cocktail and Ficoll-Paque, followed by ACK red cell lysis. The sequenced material came from naive CD8+ T cells from blood, with Jurkat cell RNA spiked in. The label giving this sample's cell subset or site can be read as: FACS-sorted CD8+CD4-CCR7+CD45RA+ naive T cells. This sequence originates from a human donor in good health. Some libraries in this study had Jurkat cell RNA spiked in. The chain was built from TRBV27 and TRBJ2-3; the D gene identity is not certain. CDR3 sequence: CASGITDTQYF. At the DNA level, the sequence is TGTGCCAGCGGAATCACAGATACGCAGTATTTT.